These T cell receptor beta chains were read from a single sample in a study of CD8+CD57+ T cells in acquired aplastic anemia. TCRdb recomputed calls from the reads with MiXCR, one row per CDR3 protein. The table has hundreds of thousands of distinct CDR3 sequences, roughly half seen once. Sequenced input: sorted CD4+, CD8+, or CD8+CD57+ T cells (not recorded which) from PBMCs. These receptors were collected from a human donor with severe aplastic anemia or a healthy control (not recorded which). Each CDR3 is given with its conserved first and last residue. D genes are given only for firm matches. The size field is filled for only some rows; it gives once, few, many or a size class.

j_gene: TRBJ2-3; v_gene: TRBV6-1; d_gene: NA; abundance: many; CDR3nt: TGTGCCAGCAGTGAAGCGTTCGGAAGGAGGGATACGCAGTATTTT; CDR3aa: CASSEAFGRRDTQYF
j_gene: TRBJ2-3; v_gene: TRBV7-6; d_gene: NA; abundance: NA; CDR3nt: TGTGCCAGCAGCTTATTGAGTGTAGCCCTTACAGATACGCAGTATTTT; CDR3aa: CASSLLSVALTDTQYF
j_gene: TRBJ2-2; v_gene: TRBV25-1; d_gene: NA; abundance: many; CDR3nt: TGTGCCAGCAGGGCACGGGGCGCAGACACCGGGGAGCTGTTTTTT; CDR3aa: CASRARGADTGELFF
j_gene: TRBJ2-2; v_gene: TRBV25-1; d_gene: NA; abundance: NA; CDR3nt: TGTGCCAGCACCCCCGTGATATCGAACACCGGGGAGCTGTTTTTT; CDR3aa: CASTPVISNTGELFF
j_gene: TRBJ2-1; v_gene: TRBV7-7; d_gene: TRBD2; abundance: many; CDR3nt: TGTGCTAGCAGCTTTTTTAGCGGGGGGGCATACAATGAGCAGTTCTTC; CDR3aa: CASSFFSGGAYNEQFF
j_gene: TRBJ1-1; v_gene: TRBV20-1; d_gene: TRBD1; abundance: NA; CDR3nt: TGCAGTGCTAGGAGGACAGGGGAGAGGAGGGATGCTTTCTTT; CDR3aa: CSARRTGERRDAFF
j_gene: TRBJ1-1; v_gene: TRBV25-1; d_gene: NA; abundance: few; CDR3nt: TGTGCCAGCAGTGAACAGGTCGGCACTGAAGCTTTCTTT; CDR3aa: CASSEQVGTEAFF
j_gene: TRBJ1-1; v_gene: TRBV5-1; d_gene: NA; abundance: many; CDR3nt: TGCGCCAGCAGCTTGGGAAGGGAGGATGGAGCTTTCTTT; CDR3aa: CASSLGREDGAFF
j_gene: TRBJ1-6; v_gene: TRBV7-2; d_gene: NA; abundance: NA; CDR3nt: TGTGCCAGCAGCTTAGAGGGCAGTTTTCTTTCACCCCTCCACTTT; CDR3aa: CASSLEGSFLSPLHF
j_gene: TRBJ1-2; v_gene: TRBV9; d_gene: TRBD1; abundance: NA; CDR3nt: TGTGCCAGCAGCGTAGTAGGGACAGGCAACTACTACACCTTC; CDR3aa: CASSVVGTGNYYTF
j_gene: TRBJ1-2; v_gene: TRBV7-9; d_gene: TRBD1; abundance: many; CDR3nt: TGTGCCAGCAGCTTATCGTTGGGACAGGGCGCTAACTATGGCTACACCTTC; CDR3aa: CASSLSLGQGANYGYTF
j_gene: TRBJ2-5; v_gene: TRBV2; d_gene: TRBD1; abundance: NA; CDR3nt: TGTGCCAGCAGTGTGGGGACAGGGGGCGAGTCCCAGTACTTC; CDR3aa: CASSVGTGGESQYF
j_gene: TRBJ2-1; v_gene: TRBV28; d_gene: TRBD2; abundance: many; CDR3nt: TGTGCCAGCAACGAGGCGGGGGGGCCGAATGAGCAGTTCTTC; CDR3aa: CASNEAGGPNEQFF
j_gene: TRBJ1-1; v_gene: TRBV6-5; d_gene: NA; abundance: NA; CDR3nt: TGTGCCAGTGGCCGTGGGATCACTGAAGCTTTCTTT; CDR3aa: CASGRGITEAFF
j_gene: TRBJ1-5; v_gene: TRBV15; d_gene: NA; abundance: once; CDR3nt: TGTGCCACCAGCCTAGAAAGGGCACCCAATCAGCCCCAGCATTTT; CDR3aa: CATSLERAPNQPQHF
j_gene: TRBJ1-6; v_gene: TRBV7-4; d_gene: NA; abundance: once; CDR3nt: TGTGCCAGCAGCTTAGGAGGCAGGGGCCCTTCCAATTCACCCCTCCACTTT; CDR3aa: CASSLGGRGPSNSPLHF
j_gene: TRBJ1-1; v_gene: TRBV7-3; d_gene: NA; abundance: NA; CDR3nt: TGTGCCAGCAGCGGGCCCGCACGGGGCACCGAAGCTTTCTTT; CDR3aa: CASSGPARGTEAFF
j_gene: TRBJ2-1; v_gene: TRBV9; d_gene: NA; abundance: many; CDR3nt: TGTGCCAGCAGCGTAGCTATGGTGATGGACAATGAGCAGTTCTTC; CDR3aa: CASSVAMVMDNEQFF
j_gene: TRBJ1-1; v_gene: TRBV12-3/TRBV12-4; d_gene: TRBD1; abundance: many; CDR3nt: TGTGCCAGCAGCGACAGGGGCGACACTGAAGCTTTCTTT; CDR3aa: CASSDRGDTEAFF
j_gene: TRBJ1-6; v_gene: TRBV7-2; d_gene: TRBD1; abundance: NA; CDR3nt: TGTGCCAGCAGCTTATCCCTACAAGGACAGGGCCGTTCACCCCTCCACTTT; CDR3aa: CASSLSLQGQGRSPLHF
j_gene: TRBJ1-2; v_gene: TRBV7-2; d_gene: TRBD1; abundance: NA; CDR3nt: TGTGCCACCGCGGGACAGCCTAACTATGGCTACACCTTC; CDR3aa: CATAGQPNYGYTF
j_gene: TRBJ1-1; v_gene: TRBV7-8; d_gene: NA; abundance: NA; CDR3nt: TGTGCCAGCAGCCCATCACCGGGGAACACTGAAGCTTCCTTT; CDR3aa: CASSPSPGNTEASF
j_gene: TRBJ1-4; v_gene: TRBV10-3; d_gene: NA; abundance: many; CDR3nt: TGTGCCATCAGTGATAAGGGCGCGGGAGATGAAAAACTGTTTTTT; CDR3aa: CAISDKGAGDEKLFF
j_gene: TRBJ2-7; v_gene: TRBV14; d_gene: NA; abundance: NA; CDR3nt: TGTGCCAGCAGCCAAGGACTAGAGGCCACCTACGAGCAGTACTTC; CDR3aa: CASSQGLEATYEQYF
j_gene: TRBJ2-5; v_gene: TRBV7-2; d_gene: TRBD2; abundance: few; CDR3nt: TGTGCCAGCAGCTTAGGTCGTCGACTAGCGGGGGGCACGGGCGGAAAAGAGACCCAGTACTTC; CDR3aa: CASSLGRRLAGGTGGKETQYF
j_gene: TRBJ2-1; v_gene: TRBV20-1; d_gene: NA; abundance: once; CDR3nt: TGCAGTGCCCTAGGGCCGGGAGATCGCAATGAGCAGTTCTTC; CDR3aa: CSALGPGDRNEQFF
j_gene: TRBJ1-1; v_gene: TRBV7-8; d_gene: NA; abundance: NA; CDR3nt: TGTGCCAGCAGACGTGATGCTGGAGCTTTCTTT; CDR3aa: CASRRDAGAFF
j_gene: TRBJ1-4; v_gene: TRBV5-1; d_gene: NA; abundance: NA; CDR3nt: TGCGCCAGCAGCTTGGACTGGCAAGAGGTGTTTTTT; CDR3aa: CASSLDWQEVFF
j_gene: TRBJ2-1; v_gene: TRBV20-1; d_gene: NA; abundance: NA; CDR3nt: TGCAGTGCTAGGATCGACACGTACAATGAGCAGTTCTTC; CDR3aa: CSARIDTYNEQFF
j_gene: TRBJ2-7; v_gene: TRBV20-1; d_gene: NA; abundance: NA; CDR3nt: TGCAGTGCTAGGGTGGAGGGGGGAGATATCCCCTACGAGCAGTACTTC; CDR3aa: CSARVEGGDIPYEQYF
j_gene: TRBJ1-1; v_gene: TRBV29-1; d_gene: TRBD1; abundance: NA; CDR3nt: TGCAGCGTTGAAGATCCGACAGGGATCTATACTGAAGCTTTCTTT; CDR3aa: CSVEDPTGIYTEAFF
j_gene: TRBJ1-2; v_gene: TRBV7-6; d_gene: TRBD1; abundance: NA; CDR3nt: TGTGCCAGCAGCTTGGGGACAGGGGGTACCTATGGCTACACCTTC; CDR3aa: CASSLGTGGTYGYTF
j_gene: TRBJ2-2; v_gene: TRBV10-1; d_gene: TRBD1; abundance: once; CDR3nt: TGCGCCAGCAGTGAGTCGAGACAGGGAGTAGGGGAGCTGTTTTTT; CDR3aa: CASSESRQGVGELFF
j_gene: TRBJ1-1; v_gene: TRBV6-6; d_gene: NA; abundance: NA; CDR3nt: TGTGCCAGCAGTCAAAGGGGAGGAGGGATGAACACTGAAGCTTTCTTT; CDR3aa: CASSQRGGGMNTEAFF
j_gene: TRBJ1-2; v_gene: TRBV20-1; d_gene: TRBD1; abundance: many; CDR3nt: TGCAGTGCTCCCAGGACAGGTGTTGGCTACACCTTC; CDR3aa: CSAPRTGVGYTF
j_gene: TRBJ1-1; v_gene: TRBV25-1; d_gene: TRBD1; abundance: NA; CDR3nt: TGTGCCAGCAGTGAAGTGGACAGGTCTGAAGCTTTCTTT; CDR3aa: CASSEVDRSEAFF
j_gene: TRBJ2-5; v_gene: TRBV7-2; d_gene: TRBD1; abundance: NA; CDR3nt: TGTGCCAGCAGCTTAGGAGGGACAGATCAAGAGACCCAGTACTTC; CDR3aa: CASSLGGTDQETQYF
j_gene: TRBJ2-3; v_gene: TRBV10-3; d_gene: NA; abundance: NA; CDR3nt: TGTGCCGTCAGTGGCTCTACAGGGATAGATACGCAGTATTTT; CDR3aa: CAVSGSTGIDTQYF
j_gene: TRBJ2-1; v_gene: TRBV7-9; d_gene: NA; abundance: NA; CDR3nt: TGTGCCAGCAGCTCGCGTAGTGGTGAGCAGTTCTTC; CDR3aa: CASSSRSGEQFF
j_gene: TRBJ2-2; v_gene: TRBV19; d_gene: TRBD2; abundance: NA; CDR3nt: TGTGCCAGTAAATTCCGGAGCGGGGCGAACACCGGGGAGCTGTTTTTT; CDR3aa: CASKFRSGANTGELFF
j_gene: TRBJ2-7; v_gene: TRBV4-3; d_gene: NA; abundance: NA; CDR3nt: TGCGCCAGCAGCCAAGAACCCAGCATCGTCGGCGAGCAGTACTTC; CDR3aa: CASSQEPSIVGEQYF
j_gene: TRBJ2-2; v_gene: TRBV5-5; d_gene: TRBD1; abundance: many; CDR3nt: TGTGCCAGCAGCTTGAAGGCTGGACAGGTCAAAACCGGGGAGCTGTTTTTT; CDR3aa: CASSLKAGQVKTGELFF
j_gene: TRBJ1-3; v_gene: TRBV6-1; d_gene: NA; abundance: few; CDR3nt: TGTGCCAGCAGGGCAGAGAGAAACAGGGCCGCTTCTGGAAACACCATATATTTT; CDR3aa: CASRAERNRAASGNTIYF
j_gene: TRBJ2-3; v_gene: TRBV7-9; d_gene: NA; abundance: many; CDR3nt: TGTGCCAGCAGCCTACTAGCAGGGGGCACAGATACGCAGTATTTT; CDR3aa: CASSLLAGGTDTQYF
j_gene: TRBJ1-1; v_gene: TRBV6-4; d_gene: TRBD1; abundance: NA; CDR3nt: TGTGCCAGCAGGTACAAGGACAGGGCCTTAGCTGAAGCTTTCTTT; CDR3aa: CASRYKDRALAEAFF
j_gene: TRBJ2-5; v_gene: TRBV5-1; d_gene: NA; abundance: many; CDR3nt: TGCGCCAGCAGCTTGGGGTCGGGGTACCAAGAGACCCAGTACTTC; CDR3aa: CASSLGSGYQETQYF